This T cell receptor (beta chain) was profiled in a study of tumor T cells in aggressive B-cell lymphoma. Only in-frame clones appear in the TCRdb table, and some are missing; sequencing was by immunoSEQ multiplex PCR. The table has several thousand clones, over 85% seen once. On this clone itself: At one boundary the junction diverges from the germline segment, which might be a read error.

Germline-derived CDR1 and CDR2 are MNHEY and SMNVEV (reference sequence). CDR3 length equals 16 residues. This receptor was obtained from an adult with diffuse large B cell lymphoma. The rearrangement uses TRBV27 and TRBJ2-1, with 7 nucleotides matching TRBD1. The sequenced sample was tumor tissue. The CDR3 sequence: CASSPNDRVRANEQFF. Written as DNA, the CDR3 is TGTGCTAGCAGTCCCAACGACAGGGTGAGGGCCAATGAGCAGTTCTTC.